This T cell receptor beta chain was found in a study of shared clonotypes between healthy human individuals. At the level of the study: The cohort comprised a couple of women and a few men. Their ages spanned 18 to 49 years. Study observations and caveats: When naive CD4 clonotypes were compared across a few donors, 4% to 6.5% were shared.

Notes on this clone: Its antigen is unknown.

Terminally differentiated effector memory CD45RA+ cells were excluded by CCR7 positive selection of CD45RO-negative cells. Several immunoSEQ 96-well plates shared each subset's DNA, each plate a replicate. The assay was immunoSEQ multiplex PCR, and TCRdb's table has in-frame clones only and misses some. The table includes about 1,800,000 clones, about 95% detected once. The length of the CDR3 is 17 residues. CDR1 is MDHEN and CDR2 is SYDVKM in the germline V gene. Trimming pared 5 bases from V and 1 base from J, leaving 20 bases between. The J gene is TRBJ1-1, the V gene TRBV28; D is undetermined. The sample taken for sequencing was naive CD8+ T cells sorted from blood. The source of this sequence is a man younger than 35 in good health. CDR3: CASSTPLISRENTEAFF. As DNA, the CDR3 is TGTGCCAGCAGTACACCGCTGATATCCCGAGAGAACACTGAAGCTTTCTTT.